This record looks at one TCR beta chain sequence and its context. No antigen is known for it. The CDR3 runs to 13 residues. Germline CDR1 is MDHEN and CDR2 is SYDVKM. Losses at the gene ends were 9 bases for V and 9 bases for J; bases not matched to a gene: 5. Viral peptide pools were used in the ViraFEST assay to expand antigen-specific CD4+ T cells, and sequencing came afterward. Culture proceeded for nine to eleven days, and CD4+ T cells were then isolated. Vaccine recipients, nucleocapsid antibody negative, had no prior SARS-CoV-2 infection. This sample was taken from a study of vaccination effects on CD4 cells after COVID-19. Measured with immunoSEQ multiplex PCR; TCRdb has only the in-frame clones, and not every one. The sample contains 55,000 to 75,000 clones, around 77% of which appear only once.

This material consisted of CD4+ T cells from PBMCs cultured with HCoV-NL63 spike peptides, taken before COVID-19 vaccination. This TCR was recovered from a human donor who received a COVID-19 vaccine. This chain uses TRBV28 with TRBJ1-6, with TRBD1 matching over 10 bases. CDR3 DNA sequence: TGTGCCAGTTTAGGACAGGGGGTTTCACCCCTCCACTTT. It encodes CASLGQGVSPLHF.